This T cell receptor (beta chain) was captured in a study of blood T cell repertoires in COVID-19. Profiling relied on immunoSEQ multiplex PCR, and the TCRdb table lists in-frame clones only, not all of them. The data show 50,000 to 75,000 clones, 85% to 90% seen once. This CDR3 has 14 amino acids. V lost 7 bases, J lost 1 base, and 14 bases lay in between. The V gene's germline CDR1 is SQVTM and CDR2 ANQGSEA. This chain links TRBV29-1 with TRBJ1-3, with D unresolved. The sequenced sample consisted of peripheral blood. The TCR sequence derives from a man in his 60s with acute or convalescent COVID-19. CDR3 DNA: TGCAGCGCAACACCAGTCGATTCTGGAAACACCATATATTTT. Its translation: CSATPVDSGNTIYF.